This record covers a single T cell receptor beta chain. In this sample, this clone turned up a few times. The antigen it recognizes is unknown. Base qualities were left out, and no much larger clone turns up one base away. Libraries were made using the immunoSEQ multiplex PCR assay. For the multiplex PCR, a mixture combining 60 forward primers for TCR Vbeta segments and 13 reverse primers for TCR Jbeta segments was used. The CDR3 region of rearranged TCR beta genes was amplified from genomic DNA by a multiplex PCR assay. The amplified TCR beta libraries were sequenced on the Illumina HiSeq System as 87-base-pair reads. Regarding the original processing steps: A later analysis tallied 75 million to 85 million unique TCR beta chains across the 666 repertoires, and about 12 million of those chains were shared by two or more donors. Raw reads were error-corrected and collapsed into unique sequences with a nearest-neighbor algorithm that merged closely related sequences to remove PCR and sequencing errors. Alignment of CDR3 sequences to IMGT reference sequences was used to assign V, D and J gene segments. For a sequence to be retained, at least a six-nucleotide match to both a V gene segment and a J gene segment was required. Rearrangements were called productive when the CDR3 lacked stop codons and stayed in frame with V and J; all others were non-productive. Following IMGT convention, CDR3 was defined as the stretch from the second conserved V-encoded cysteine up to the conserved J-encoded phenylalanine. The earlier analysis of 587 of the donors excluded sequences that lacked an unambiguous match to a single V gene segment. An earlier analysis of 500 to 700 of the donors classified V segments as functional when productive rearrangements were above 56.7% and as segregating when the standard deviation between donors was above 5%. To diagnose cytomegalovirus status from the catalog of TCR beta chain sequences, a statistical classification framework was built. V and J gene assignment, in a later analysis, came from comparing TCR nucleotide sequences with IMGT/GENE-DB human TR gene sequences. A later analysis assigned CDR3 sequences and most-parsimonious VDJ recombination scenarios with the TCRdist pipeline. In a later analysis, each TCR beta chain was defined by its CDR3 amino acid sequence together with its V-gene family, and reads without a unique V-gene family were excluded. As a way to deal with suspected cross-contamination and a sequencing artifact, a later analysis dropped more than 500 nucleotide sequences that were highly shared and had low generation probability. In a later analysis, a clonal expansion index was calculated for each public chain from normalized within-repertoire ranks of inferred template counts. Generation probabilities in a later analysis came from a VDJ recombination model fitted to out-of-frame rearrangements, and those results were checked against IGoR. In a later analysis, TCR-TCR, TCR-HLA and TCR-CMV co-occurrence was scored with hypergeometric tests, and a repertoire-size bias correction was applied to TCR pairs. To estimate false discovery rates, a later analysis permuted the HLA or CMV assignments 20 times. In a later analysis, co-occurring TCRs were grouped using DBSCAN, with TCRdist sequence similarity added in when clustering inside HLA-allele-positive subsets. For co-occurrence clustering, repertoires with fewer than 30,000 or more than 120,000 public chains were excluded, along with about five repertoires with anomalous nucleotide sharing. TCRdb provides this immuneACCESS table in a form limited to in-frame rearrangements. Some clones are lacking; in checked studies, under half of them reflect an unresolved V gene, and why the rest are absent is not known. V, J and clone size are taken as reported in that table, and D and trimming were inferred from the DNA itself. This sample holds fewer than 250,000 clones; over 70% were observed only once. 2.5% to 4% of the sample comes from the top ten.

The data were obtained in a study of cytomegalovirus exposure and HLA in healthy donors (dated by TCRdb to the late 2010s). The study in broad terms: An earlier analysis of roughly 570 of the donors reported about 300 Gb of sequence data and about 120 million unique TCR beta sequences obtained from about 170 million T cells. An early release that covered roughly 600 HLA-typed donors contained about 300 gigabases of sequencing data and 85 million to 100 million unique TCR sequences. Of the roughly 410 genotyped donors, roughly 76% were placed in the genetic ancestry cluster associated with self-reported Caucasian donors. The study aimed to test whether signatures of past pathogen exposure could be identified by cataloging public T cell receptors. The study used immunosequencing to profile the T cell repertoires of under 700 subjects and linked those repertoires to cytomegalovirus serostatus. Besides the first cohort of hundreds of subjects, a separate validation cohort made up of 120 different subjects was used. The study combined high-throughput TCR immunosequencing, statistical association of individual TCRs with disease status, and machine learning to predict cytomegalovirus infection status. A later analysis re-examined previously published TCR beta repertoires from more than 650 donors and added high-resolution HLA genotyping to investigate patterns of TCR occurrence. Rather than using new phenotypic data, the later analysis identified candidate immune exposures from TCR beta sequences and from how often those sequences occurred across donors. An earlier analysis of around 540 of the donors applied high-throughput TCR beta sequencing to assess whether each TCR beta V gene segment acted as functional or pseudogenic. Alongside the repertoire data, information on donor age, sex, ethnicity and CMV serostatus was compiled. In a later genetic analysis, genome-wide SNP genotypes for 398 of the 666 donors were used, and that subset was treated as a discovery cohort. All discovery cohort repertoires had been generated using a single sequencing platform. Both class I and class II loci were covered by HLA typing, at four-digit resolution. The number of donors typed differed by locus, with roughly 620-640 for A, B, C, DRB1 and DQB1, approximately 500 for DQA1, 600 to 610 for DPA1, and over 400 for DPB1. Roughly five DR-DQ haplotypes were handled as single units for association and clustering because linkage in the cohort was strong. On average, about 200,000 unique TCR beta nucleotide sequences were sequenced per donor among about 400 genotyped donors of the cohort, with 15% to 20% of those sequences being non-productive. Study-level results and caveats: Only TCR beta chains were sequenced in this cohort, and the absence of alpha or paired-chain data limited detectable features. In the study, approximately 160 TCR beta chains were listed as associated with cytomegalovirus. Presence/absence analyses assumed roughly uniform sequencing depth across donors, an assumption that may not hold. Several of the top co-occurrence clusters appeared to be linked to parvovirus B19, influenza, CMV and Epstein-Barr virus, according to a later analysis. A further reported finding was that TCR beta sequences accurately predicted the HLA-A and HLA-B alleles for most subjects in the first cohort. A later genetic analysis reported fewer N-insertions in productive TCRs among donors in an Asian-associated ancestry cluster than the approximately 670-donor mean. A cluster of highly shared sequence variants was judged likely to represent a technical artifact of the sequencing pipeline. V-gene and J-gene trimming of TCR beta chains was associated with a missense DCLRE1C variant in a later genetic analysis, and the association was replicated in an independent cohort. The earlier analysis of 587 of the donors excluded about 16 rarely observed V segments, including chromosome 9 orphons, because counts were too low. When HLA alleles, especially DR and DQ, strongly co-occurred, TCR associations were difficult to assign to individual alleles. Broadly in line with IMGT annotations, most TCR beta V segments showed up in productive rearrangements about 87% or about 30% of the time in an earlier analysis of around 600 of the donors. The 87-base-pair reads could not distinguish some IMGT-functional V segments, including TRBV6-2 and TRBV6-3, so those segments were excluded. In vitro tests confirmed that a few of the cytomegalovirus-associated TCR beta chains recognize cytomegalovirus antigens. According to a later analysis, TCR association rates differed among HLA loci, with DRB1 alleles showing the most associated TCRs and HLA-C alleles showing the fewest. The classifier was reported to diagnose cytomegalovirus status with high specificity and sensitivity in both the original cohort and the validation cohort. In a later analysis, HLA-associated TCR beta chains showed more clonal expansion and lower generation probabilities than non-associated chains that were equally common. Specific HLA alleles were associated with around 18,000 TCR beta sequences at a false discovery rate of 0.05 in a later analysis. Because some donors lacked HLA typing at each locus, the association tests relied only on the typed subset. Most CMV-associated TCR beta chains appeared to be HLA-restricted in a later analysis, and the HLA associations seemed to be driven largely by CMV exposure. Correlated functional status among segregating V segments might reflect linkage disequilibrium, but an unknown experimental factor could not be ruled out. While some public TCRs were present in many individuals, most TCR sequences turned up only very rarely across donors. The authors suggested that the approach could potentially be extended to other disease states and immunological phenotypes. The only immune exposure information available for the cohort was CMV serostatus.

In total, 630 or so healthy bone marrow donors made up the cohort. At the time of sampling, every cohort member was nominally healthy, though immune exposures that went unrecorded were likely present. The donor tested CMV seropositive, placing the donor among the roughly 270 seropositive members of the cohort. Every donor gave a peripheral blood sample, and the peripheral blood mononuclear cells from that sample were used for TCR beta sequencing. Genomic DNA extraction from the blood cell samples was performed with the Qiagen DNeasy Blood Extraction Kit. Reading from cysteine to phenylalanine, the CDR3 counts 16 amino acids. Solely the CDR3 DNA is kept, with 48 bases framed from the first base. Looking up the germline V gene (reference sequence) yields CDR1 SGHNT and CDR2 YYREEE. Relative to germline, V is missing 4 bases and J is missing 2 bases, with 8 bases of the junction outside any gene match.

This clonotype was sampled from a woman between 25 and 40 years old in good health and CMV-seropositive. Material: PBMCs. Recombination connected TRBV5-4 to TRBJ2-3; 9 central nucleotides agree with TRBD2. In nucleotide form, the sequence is TGTGCCAGCAGCGATGGACTAGCGAGAACCACAGATACGCAGTATTTT. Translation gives CASSDGLARTTDTQYF.